These T cell receptor beta chains were read from a single sample in a study of blood T cell repertoires in COVID-19. Only in-frame clones appear in the TCRdb table, and some are missing; sequencing was by immunoSEQ multiplex PCR. The sample lists about 68,000 clones; approximately 84% were seen once. The specimen sequenced was peripheral blood. The receptors come from a man aged 50-59 years with active COVID-19. Each CDR3 is given with its conserved first and last residue.

>TRBV7-2|15
CASSLAPLAQETQYF
>TRBV29-1|11
CSASPGEGYTF
>TRBV18|15
CASSLGQGVTGELFF
>TRBV29-1|15
CSVRGFSGSGDEQFF
>TRBV5-5|14
CASRWGQDNQPQHF
>TRBV7-2|15
CASSRTSGSTDTQYF
>TRBV5-1|16
CASSPQGLGTYNEQFF
>TRBV18|15
CASSPSGEGRSPLHF
>TRBV6-5|15
CASSYSGVPTYEQYF
>TRBV4-1|16
CASSQGWGLAGEEQYF
>TRBV27|16
CASSLSGTGANQPQHF
>TRBV7-8|16
CASSLGVGVGTDTQYF
>TRBV7-9|14
CASSSYRGLDEQYF
>TRBV5-3|16
CARSYHRDRGRETQYF
>TRBV4-2|16
CASSPPGQGNTGELFF
>TRBV6-6|13
CATGGSYQETQYF
>TRBV4-1|15
CASSQEDREFGEQYF
>TRBV30|13
CAWSSGAGNTIYF
>TRBV5-1|19
CASSLVPTQGALTGNTIYF
>TRBV2|13
CASRLQGAYEQYF
>TRBV12-5|12
CASGLPGTEAFF
>TRBV4-3|13
CASSQLLSYEQYF
>TRBV4-2|15
CASTLTGTGVAPLHF
>TRBV7-8|14
CASSLGQGKDTQYF
>TRBV13|17
CASSLSLAGAVGYEQYF
>TRBV7-9|15
CASSFSGGTGDTQYF
>TRBV3-1/TRBV3-2|15
CASSRGLAGEYEQYF
>TRBV5-1|15
CASSPGTANTGELFF
>TRBV5-1|18
CASSLEPPGTSYSYEQYF
>TRBV9|14
CASSETGWSTEAFF
>TRBV6-2/TRBV6-3|17
CASSSPLEAGVSNTQYF
>TRBV14|16
CASSQDTFNSVQGYTF
>TRBV7-2|17
CASSLGGETGGRSPLHF
>TRBV18|18
CASSPLHDRGLSTDTQYF
>TRBV7-2|14
CASSLEVQTYEQYF
>TRBV30|13
CAWSVGGKETQYF
>TRBV4-2|17
CASSQGLLAGPGETQYF
>TRBV5-6|15
CASSRLAGGQETQYF
>TRBV18|16
CASSLRVFRCNQPQHF
>TRBV6-5|11
CASSRGTEAFF
>TRBV18|15
CASSASGGPSYEQYF
>TRBV9|15
CASTERGGPDNEQFF
>TRBV9|15
CASSVGLSSTDTQYF
>TRBV6-1|15
CASSEAWGGWRELFF
>TRBV9|16
CASSDPYSSYNSPLHF
>TRBV11-2|16
CASSPLGQGVSYEQYF
>TRBV4-1|16
CASSNRQAARNTEAFF
>TRBV5-1|17
CASSYQLGGLGTDTQYF
>TRBV23-1|18
CASSPRPSPPGGPQRAFF
>TRBV6-5|15
CASSSVLSNTGELFF
>TRBV30|15
CAWSVEGRGEETQYF